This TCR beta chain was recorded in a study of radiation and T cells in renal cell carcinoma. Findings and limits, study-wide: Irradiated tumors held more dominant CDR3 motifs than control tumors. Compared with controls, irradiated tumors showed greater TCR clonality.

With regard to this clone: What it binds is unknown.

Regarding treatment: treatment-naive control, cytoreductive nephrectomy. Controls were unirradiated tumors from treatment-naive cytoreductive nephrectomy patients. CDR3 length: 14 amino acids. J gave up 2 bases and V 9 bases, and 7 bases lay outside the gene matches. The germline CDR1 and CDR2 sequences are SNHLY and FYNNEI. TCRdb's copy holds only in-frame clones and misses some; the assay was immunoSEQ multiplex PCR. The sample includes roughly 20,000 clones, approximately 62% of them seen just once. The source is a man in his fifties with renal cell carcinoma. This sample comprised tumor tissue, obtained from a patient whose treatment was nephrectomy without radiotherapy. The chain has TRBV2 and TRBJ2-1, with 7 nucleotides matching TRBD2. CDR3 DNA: TGTGCCAGAGGATCAAGCGGGACCTACAATGAGCAGTTCTTC. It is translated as CARGSSGTYNEQFF.